These T cell receptor beta chains were read from a single sample in a study of Ad26.COV2.S vaccination and SARS-CoV-2 variants. Assay: immunoSEQ multiplex PCR; the TCRdb copy retains only in-frame clones and omits some. The sample holds approximately 300,000 clones, about 82% seen once. The specimen comprised peripheral blood, sampled in a trial of Ad26.COV2.S vaccine versus placebo. Source of these receptors: a person aged 18-60 years who received the Ad26.COV2.S COVID-19 vaccine or a placebo. The CDR3 runs from the conserved cysteine through the conserved F or W.

j_call,v_call,cdr3_aa
TRBJ2-1,TRBV7-9,CASRAKTSGGNEQFF
TRBJ1-4,TRBV4-2,CASSRRGLWESGEKLFF
TRBJ2-7,TRBV7-2,CASSLGGVGPYEQYF
TRBJ1-1,TRBV30,CAWSVFGVGPMNTEAFF
TRBJ1-1,TRBV3-1/TRBV3-2,CASSRDRGTEAFF
TRBJ1-3,TRBV11-2,CASSLEPLVLSGNTIYF
TRBJ2-2,TRBV4-1,CASSPRSGQDANTGELFF
TRBJ2-5,TRBV30,CAWGQGRETQYF
TRBJ1-2,TRBV4-1,CASSPLVGYGYTF
TRBJ1-6,TRBV20-1,CSASITGAGNSPLHF
TRBJ2-3,TRBV6-5,CASSYFPSTDTQYF
TRBJ2-5,TRBV3-1/TRBV3-2,CASSLGTPETQYF
TRBJ1-5,TRBV28,CASSFSTRGSGNQPQHF
TRBJ1-4,TRBV6-1,CASSERQVNEKLFF
TRBJ2-3,TRBV2,CASVVYRGPDTQYF
TRBJ1-6,TRBV5-1,CASRGTGTFNSPLHF
TRBJ2-1,TRBV9,CASSVGSGVYNEQFF
TRBJ1-5,TRBV5-1,CASSLGTASNQPQHF
TRBJ1-1,TRBV5-4,CASSVDRAEAFF
TRBJ1-5,TRBV5-1,CASSLDAGGSDQPQHF
TRBJ2-7,TRBV5-1,CASSFGSSYEQYF
TRBJ2-5,TRBV11-2,CASSVRGQETQYF
TRBJ2-2,TRBV6-4,CASSGTTGGGELFF
TRBJ2-1,TRBV5-1,CASSFLNQTGWSYNEQFF
TRBJ2-3,TRBV18,CASSPGLGGPDTQYF
TRBJ1-4,TRBV13,CASSSRQGFSEKLFF
TRBJ2-7,TRBV7-2,CASSLNRGFEQYF
TRBJ2-7,TRBV7-2,CASSLAVSGGAGEQYF
TRBJ1-2,TRBV30,CAWSVDVRGHKGYTF
TRBJ2-3,TRBV29-1,CSVGRRLSTDTQYF
TRBJ2-6,TRBV5-1,CASSSDPSGANVLTF
TRBJ2-7,TRBV24-1,CATSDGQNYEQYF
TRBJ1-1,TRBV11-2,CASSLSGFGEAFF
TRBJ1-2,TRBV5-1,CASSTTQANYGYTF
TRBJ1-2,TRBV29-1,CSVEAGPNYGYTF
TRBJ1-2,TRBV5-3,CARAPAEAQNYGYTF
TRBJ1-4,TRBV18,CASSLGQGLEKLFF
TRBJ2-7,TRBV5-6,CASSLTGAGEQYF
TRBJ2-3,TRBV5-1,CASSALAGGNTDTQYF
TRBJ2-2,TRBV7-7,CASSRRTANTGELFF
TRBJ1-4,TRBV5-1,CASSLLDRATATNEKLFF
TRBJ2-6,TRBV4-2,CASSPSTLLNGANVLTF
TRBJ1-2,TRBV7-8,CASSPDRDRGGYTF
TRBJ1-5,TRBV28,CASSWALKDQPQHF
TRBJ1-1,TRBV7-8,CASSARDTVNTEAFF